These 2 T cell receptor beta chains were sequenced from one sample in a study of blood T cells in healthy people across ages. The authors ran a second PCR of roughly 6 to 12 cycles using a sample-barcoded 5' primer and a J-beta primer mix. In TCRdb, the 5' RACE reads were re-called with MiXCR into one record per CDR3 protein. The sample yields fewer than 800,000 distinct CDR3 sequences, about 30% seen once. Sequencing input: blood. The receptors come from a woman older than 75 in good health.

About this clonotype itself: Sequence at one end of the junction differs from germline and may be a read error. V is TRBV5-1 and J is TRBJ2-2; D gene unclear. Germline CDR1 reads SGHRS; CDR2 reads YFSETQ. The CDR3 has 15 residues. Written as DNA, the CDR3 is TGCGCCAACAGCTTGGCTCTGGGGAACACCGGGGAGCTGTTTTTT. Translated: CANSLALGNTGELFF.

The CDR3 here is CASSVRGGNEQYF. The CDR3 DNA sequence: TGTGCCAGCAGTGTACGGGGGGGCAATGAGCAGTACTTC. The rearrangement joins TRBV6-1 to TRBJ2-5; 8 bases fit TRBD2. The V gene end was trimmed by 4 bases and the J gene end by 11 bases; junction bases not matched to a gene: 9. Looked up from germline, CDR1 is MNHNS and CDR2 is SASEGT. This CDR3 spans 13 amino acids.